The next 24 T cell receptor beta chains were all read from a single sample in a study of control samples from healthy donors and cancer patients. Repertoires were generated with immunoSEQ multiplex PCR, while TCRdb's copy carries only in-frame clones and drops some. The sample has around 76,000 clones; 89% are singletons. The sample consisted of PBMCs. Every receptor here comes from a woman between 50 and 59 years old with colorectal cancer.

This sequence joins TRBV5-6 and TRBJ1-5; maybe TRBD1 (5 bases). Looked up from germline, CDR1 is SGHDT and CDR2 is YYEEEE. The V end lost 5 bases, the J end lost 5 bases, and 14 bases lay between the germline ends. CDR3 length equals 14 residues. The CDR3 spells CASSEGAQDQPQHF. CDR3 bases: TGTGCCAGCAGTGAAGGGGCTCAGGATCAGCCCCAGCATTTT.

The chain joins TRBV24-1 to TRBJ2-2; D perhaps matches TRBD1 (6 bases). Trimming cost V 0 bases and J 3 bases, with 10 bases left between them. This CDR3 has 16 residues. Germline CDR1 is KGHDR and CDR2 is SFDVKD. This CDR3 reads CATSDLQGGDTGELFF. Written as DNA, the CDR3 is TGTGCCACCAGTGATTTGCAAGGGGGAGACACCGGGGAGCTGTTTTTT.

This chain links TRBV29-1 with TRBJ1-2; possibly TRBD1 for D (5 bases). This CDR3 spans 11 amino acids. Germline V gives CDR1 SQVTM, CDR2 ANQGSEA. CDR3 in DNA: TGCAGTGAGGGGTCTAACTATGGCTACACCTTC. The encoded protein is CSEGSNYGYTF. Full variable domain (remainder filled in from reference TRBV29-1 and TRBJ1-2): SAVISQKPSRDICQRGTSLTIQCQVDSQVTMMFWYRQQPGQSLTLIATANQGSEATYESGFVIDKFPISRPNLTFSTLTVSNMSPEDSSIYLCSEGSNYGYTFGSGTRLTVV.

The chain uses TRBV7-2 and TRBJ1-3; 8 bases fit TRBD1. CDR1 is SGHTA and CDR2 is FQGNSA in the germline V gene. Losses at the gene ends were 7 bases for V and 0 bases for J; bases not matched to a gene: 8. The CDR3 covers 16 residues. CDR3 coding DNA: TGTGCCAGCACCGGGACAGGCTCCCTCTCTGGAAACACCATATATTTT. Amino acids: CASTGTGSLSGNTIYF.

The J gene is TRBJ2-3, the V gene TRBV10-2; possible D gene TRBD1, 5 bases. With 6 bases removed from V and 7 bases from J, the gap between germline ends came to 14 bases. The CDR3 has 13 amino acids. Germline V lookup: CDR1 WSHSY, CDR2 SAAADI. The DNA of the CDR3 is TGCGCCAGCAGCGAAACAGGTCCCAATACGCAGTATTTT. As protein: CASSETGPNTQYF.

The sample holds a few counts of this clone. The chain links TRBV30 to TRBJ1-2, with D possibly TRBD1 on 6 matching bases. CDR1 and CDR2 from the germline V gene are GTSNPN and SVGIG (reference sequence). Trimming shortened V by 7 bases and J by 2 bases, and 14 bases separated the two germline ends. The CDR3 has 13 residues. CDR3 residues: CASISQGNYGYTF. Written as DNA, the CDR3 is TGTGCCTCTATCAGCCAGGGGAACTATGGCTACACCTTC.

The chain recombines TRBV27 with TRBJ1-6; weak D call: TRBD1 (6 bases). Germline CDR1 reads MNHEY; CDR2 reads SMNVEV (reference sequence). Trimming cost V 7 bases and J 8 bases, with 15 bases left between them. CDR3 length equals 14 residues. CDR3 sequence: CASNTGIGDSPLHF. Written as DNA, the CDR3 is TGTGCCAGCAACACAGGGATAGGAGATTCACCCCTCCACTTT.

This sequence joins TRBV10-3 and TRBJ1-2; weak D call: TRBD1 (5 bases). The length of the CDR3 is 11 residues. Deletions cut 9 bases from V and 4 bases from J, with 9 bases between. Per the germline V gene, CDR1 is ENHRY and CDR2 is SYGVKD. The CDR3 spells CAMGEGYGYTF. The CDR3 nucleotides are TGTGCCATGGGGGAGGGCTATGGCTACACCTTC.

The chain employs TRBV12-3 or TRBV12-4 and TRBJ1-1; D is undetermined. V lost 3 bases and J 0 bases, leaving 5 bases between the germline ends. This CDR3 region has 13 residues. CDR3 sequence (DNA): TGTGCCAGCAGTTTCCAAATGAACACTGAAGCTTTCTTT. Its translation: CASSFQMNTEAFF.

The chain couples TRBV3-1 (or the pseudogene TRBV3-2) to TRBJ1-1; D unclear. Germline CDR1 reads LGHDT; CDR2 reads YNNKEL (reference sequence). With 2 bases removed from V and 10 bases from J, the gap between germline ends came to 11 bases. The CDR3 is made up of 12 amino acids. The CDR3 spells CASSQLNGVAFF. The CDR3 nucleotides read TGTGCCAGCAGCCAATTGAATGGGGTAGCTTTCTTT.

The chain recombines TRBV23-1 with TRBJ1-3; perhaps TRBD1 as D (5 bases). TRBV23-1 is known as an ORF, though its function is uncertain. V dropped 3 bases and J dropped 0 bases, with 15 bases sitting between them. The CDR3 loop spans 17 amino acids. The CDR3 reads CASSHPPGHISGNTIYF. CDR3 DNA sequence: TGCGCCAGCAGTCACCCCCCCGGACATATCTCTGGAAACACCATATATTTT.

V and J are TRBV4-2 and TRBJ1-2; 7 bases are a match to TRBD1. CDR3 length: 16 amino acids. Trimming removed 1 base from V and 3 bases from J; junction bases left unmatched: 8. CDR1 is LGHNA, CDR2 YNFKEQ, per germline. Here the CDR3 DNA reads TGTGCCAGCAGCCAAGCAGAACAGGGGTGGGACTATGGCTACACCTTC. It specifies CASSQAEQGWDYGYTF.

The V and J genes are TRBV7-2 and TRBJ1-1; 8 bases fit TRBD1. Germline values: CDR1 SGHTA, CDR2 FQGNSA. J gave up 1 base and V 5 bases, and 6 bases lay outside the gene matches. This CDR3 spans 15 amino acids. For the CDR3, the DNA is TGTGCCAGCAGCCTACGGACAGGGACGAACACTGAAGCTTTCTTT. Protein product: CASSLRTGTNTEAFF. Together with reference TRBV7-2 and TRBJ1-1, the CDR3 gives the full variable domain: GAGVSQSPSNKVTEKGKDVELRCDPISGHTALYWYRQSLGQGLEFLIYFQGNSAPDKSGLPSDRFSAERTGGSVSTLTIQRTQQEDSAVYLCASSLRTGTNTEAFFGQGTRLTVV.

The chain is built from TRBV6-5 and TRBJ1-2; possibly TRBD1 for D (5 bases). The CDR3 sequence is 16 residues long. Trimming took 1 base from V and 1 from J, leaving 13 bases between them. CDR1 and CDR2 from the germline V gene are MNHEY and SVGAGI. The CDR3 reads CASSYYEGRSNYGYTF. CDR3 in DNA: TGTGCCAGCAGTTACTACGAGGGGAGGAGTAACTATGGCTACACCTTC.

V usage is TRBV19 and J usage is TRBJ1-5; possible D gene TRBD1, 5 bases. Germline V gene sequence: CDR1 LNHDA, CDR2 SQIVND (reference sequence). CDR3 length: 16 amino acids. V was pared by 6 bases and J by 0 bases, with 15 bases between. As DNA, the CDR3 is TGTGCCAGTAGCCGGGGCGGGCAGTCTAGCAATCAGCCCCAGCATTTT. The encoded protein is CASSRGGQSSNQPQHF.

The genes are TRBV27 and TRBJ1-5; the D gene is possibly TRBD1 (5 bases). Between the trimmed V and J ends, which lost 7 bases and 6 bases, there was a span of 13 bases. This CDR3 contains 13 residues. The V gene's germline CDR1 is MNHEY and CDR2 SMNVEV (reference sequence). This chain's CDR3 is CASMVGGGQPQHF. CDR3 coding DNA: TGTGCCAGCATGGTTGGGGGTGGTCAGCCCCAGCATTTT.

The chain employs TRBV4-1 and TRBJ2-7; the D is unclear. From germline, CDR1 is MGHRA and CDR2 YSYEKL. The CDR3 is made up of 13 amino acids. Trimming removed 2 bases from V and 3 bases from J, with 8 bases in between. Here the CDR3 DNA reads TGCGCCAGCAGCCAAAAGTCCTACTACGAGCAGTACGTC. Its translation is CASSQKSYYEQYV.

The V call is TRBV7-9, the J call TRBJ2-2; 10 nucleotides agree with TRBD1. Per germline, CDR1 SEHNR and CDR2 FQNEAQ (reference sequence). The CDR3 spans 14 residues. V trimming: 3 bases; J trimming: 6 bases; junction bases outside the gene matches: 1. The CDR3: CASSLDRGSGELFF. The CDR3 nucleotides read TGTGCCAGCAGCTTGGACAGGGGGTCCGGGGAGCTGTTTTTT.

The chain has TRBV18 and TRBJ1-1; TRBD1 is a possible D gene (5 bases). The germline V and J ends were trimmed by 3 bases and 6 bases, with 11 bases remaining between them. The CDR3 has 13 amino acids. Germline CDR1 is KGHSH and CDR2 is LQKENI. The CDR3 here is CASSPGRSPEAFF. CDR3 DNA sequence: TGTGCCAGCTCACCGGGACGGAGCCCTGAAGCTTTCTTT. Based on the CDR3 plus reference TRBV18 and TRBJ1-1, the full variable domain is NAGVMQNPRHLVRRRGQEARLRCSPMKGHSHVYWYRQLPEEGLKFMVYLQKENIIDESGMPKERFSAEFPKEGPSILRIQQVVRGDSAAYFCASSPGRSPEAFFGQGTRLTVV.

The chain is built from TRBV30 and TRBJ2-5, with D perhaps matching TRBD1 (5 bases). Germline assignment: CDR1 GTSNPN and CDR2 SVGIG (reference sequence). The length of the CDR3 is 13 residues. Trimming removed 0 bases at V and 5 bases at J, with 10 bases between. This CDR3 is CAWSVGVLETQYF. Here the CDR3 DNA reads TGTGCCTGGAGTGTAGGGGTTTTGGAGACCCAGTACTTC.

The J gene is TRBJ2-1, the V gene TRBV6-2 or TRBV6-3, with D uncertain. Germline assignment: CDR1 MNHEY and CDR2 SVGEGT. V shed 2 bases and J shed 7 bases, with 9 bases lying between them. The CDR3 runs to 13 residues. The CDR3 protein is CASSYNDGNEQFF. For the CDR3, the DNA is TGTGCCAGCAGTTACAACGACGGGAATGAGCAGTTCTTC.

The chain employs TRBV5-1 and TRBJ2-1; no definite D call. Germline V gene lookup returns CDR1 SGHRS and CDR2 YFSETQ. Between the trimmed V and J ends, which lost 0 bases and 0 bases, there was a span of 7 bases. The CDR3 extends over 15 amino acids. CDR3 DNA sequence: TGCGCCAGCAGCTTGGCTTCGGGCTCCTACAATGAGCAGTTCTTC. Its protein is CASSLASGSYNEQFF.

The chain joins TRBV10-3 to TRBJ2-1; D is unresolved. The CDR3 covers 15 residues. CDR1 ENHRY and CDR2 SYGVKD come from the germline V gene. Trimming took off 1 base at V and 2 bases at J, with 9 bases between the two ends. The CDR3: CAISELGYPYNEQFF. Written as DNA, the CDR3 is TGTGCCATCAGTGAGTTGGGTTACCCCTACAATGAGCAGTTCTTC.

This clone has just a few counts. The gene calls are TRBV3-1 (or the pseudogene TRBV3-2) and TRBJ1-2; 8 bases match TRBD1. Unmatched junction bases numbered 7, after V lost 2 bases and J lost 8 bases. The germline CDR1 and CDR2 sequences are LGHDT and YNNKEL (reference sequence). The CDR3 is 14 residues long. The CDR3 sequence is CASSQSRQGYGYTF. The DNA for the CDR3 is TGTGCCAGCAGCCAATCCAGACAGGGGTACGGCTACACCTTC.